The following is a T cell receptor beta chain sequence with its context. These data are taken from a study of blood T cells in healthy people across ages. It was with a sample-barcoded 5' primer and a J-beta primer mix that a second PCR of about 7 to 12 cycles was run. TCRdb passed the 5' RACE reads through MiXCR, listing each CDR3 protein once. Of about 780,000 distinct CDR3 sequences in the sample, roughly 25% were seen once. The length of the CDR3 is 15 residues. The germline V gene has CDR1 SNHLY and CDR2 FYNNEI. V was trimmed by 4 bases and J by 4 bases, leaving 16 bases between them. The same specimen was also included in a second study, on T cells of mothers and their children.

V gene TRBV2 combines with J gene TRBJ1-1, with D perhaps TRBD1 (6 bases). The sequenced material came from blood. This TCR was sampled from a boy aged 5-17 years in good health. The CDR3 region is CASSATGLSLTEAFF. DNA for the CDR3: TGTGCCAGCAGTGCTACAGGGCTATCCCTCACTGAAGCTTTCTTT.